Below are 25 T cell receptor beta chains sequenced from a single sample in a study of monozygotic twins with inflammatory bowel disease. TCRdb re-analyzed the 5' RACE reads; it lists each CDR3 protein once, without DNA. This listing includes about 420,000 distinct CDR3 sequences. The source material was blood. These receptors all stem from a human donor with ulcerative colitis or Crohn's disease, or a healthy co-twin of an affected twin (not recorded which).

The chain uses TRBV30 and TRBJ2-1; the TCRdb D gene call, TRBD2, has no DNA to confirm it. Germline CDR1 and CDR2: GTSNPN and SVGIG (reference sequence). The CDR3 contains 16 residues. CDR3 sequence reads: CAWSPTSGRNYNEQFF.

The CDR3 loop reads CASSLTIQYEQFF. This chain links TRBV5-6 with TRBJ2-1. From germline, CDR1 is SGHDT and CDR2 YYEEEE. This CDR3 is 13 amino acids long.

The chain employs TRBV7-2 and TRBJ1-3. This CDR3 is 15 amino acids long. Germline V gene data show CDR1 as SGHTA and CDR2 as FQGNSA. CDR3 sequence: CASTSVGIAGNTIYF.

The rearrangement links TRBV6-6 to TRBJ2-3; as DNA is missing, the TRBD1 call by TCRdb cannot be tested. Germline V lookup: CDR1 MNHNY, CDR2 SVGAGI (reference sequence). The CDR3 consists of 14 residues. The CDR3 sequence is CASSSGQVPPGRYF.

V gene TRBV7-2 combines with J gene TRBJ1-3. CDR1 SGHTA and CDR2 FQGNSA come from the germline V gene. The CDR3 runs to 13 residues. Here the CDR3 reads CASSFDGGNTIYF.

The CDR3: CASSLSGYSGNTIYF. The genes are TRBV27 and TRBJ1-3. Germline V gene lookup returns CDR1 MNHEY and CDR2 SMNVEV (reference sequence). The CDR3 consists of 15 residues.

CDR3: CAISDSPGQPKPYGYTF. The rearrangement links TRBV10-3 to TRBJ1-2; TCRdb's assignment of TRBD1 cannot be checked, as there is no DNA. Per germline, CDR1 ENHRY and CDR2 SYGVKD. This CDR3 comprises 17 residues.

This chain connects TRBV10-3 to TRBJ2-1. There are 13 residues in the CDR3. Germline loops: CDR1 ENHRY, CDR2 SYGVKD. This CDR3 is CAISEFTGYEQFF.

The chain couples TRBV7-2 to TRBJ1-5; no DNA is available, so the TRBD1 call from TCRdb remains unchecked. The CDR3 sequence is 15 residues long. The germline CDR1 and CDR2 sequences are SGHTA and FQGNSA. The CDR3 protein is CASSLEARGDRPQHF.

The chain has TRBV20-1 and TRBJ1-1. Germline V gene data show CDR1 as DFQATT and CDR2 as SNEGSKA (reference sequence). The CDR3 spans 12 residues. CDR3 sequence reads: CSALGMNTEAFF.

This sequence joins TRBV3-1 and TRBJ2-5; the TCRdb call, TRBD2, lacks DNA for checking. Germline CDR1 is LGHDT and CDR2 is YNNKEL (reference sequence). The CDR3 has 15 amino acids. The CDR3 region is CASSQGLRALQTQYF.

The genes are TRBV19 and TRBJ1-1. CDR1 and CDR2 from the germline V gene are LNHDA and SQIVND (reference sequence). There are 13 residues in the CDR3. The CDR3 loop reads CASSISYETEAFF.

The rearrangement uses TRBV10-2 and TRBJ2-7; without DNA, the TCRdb call of TRBD1 cannot be checked. The CDR3 has 13 residues. The germline gives CDR1 WSHSY, CDR2 SAAADI. This chain's CDR3 is CASGGQVSYEQYF.

V and J are TRBV11-2 and TRBJ2-3; TCRdb's D gene call, TRBD2, goes unchecked for lack of DNA. Looked up from germline, CDR1 is SGHAT and CDR2 is FQNNGV. The CDR3 loop spans 18 amino acids. The CDR3 sequence: CASSSLAGGSFSTDTQYF.

V usage is TRBV7-2 and J usage is TRBJ1-4. The CDR3 consists of 14 residues. Germline V lookup: CDR1 SGHTA, CDR2 FQGNSA. CDR3 in amino acids: CASSSGLANEKLFF. Variable domain in full (rest from reference TRBV7-2 and TRBJ1-4): GAGVSQSPSNKVTEKGKDVELRCDPISGHTALYWYRQSLGQGLEFLIYFQGNSAPDKSGLPSDRFSAERTGGSVSTLTIQRTQQEDSAVYLCASSSGLANEKLFFGSGTQLSVL.

The V call is TRBV19, the J call TRBJ2-7. The germline V gene has CDR1 LNHDA and CDR2 SQIVND (reference sequence). The CDR3 extends over 12 amino acids. The CDR3 sequence: CASSTGSYEQYF.

The V call is TRBV7-2, the J call TRBJ2-7; TCRdb proposes TRBD1, but this gene call is untestable without DNA. Germline loops: CDR1 SGHTA, CDR2 FQGNSA. This CDR3 is 16 amino acids long. The CDR3 here is CASSLRGGGRQYEQYF.

The genes are TRBV5-1 and TRBJ2-1; the TRBD1 assignment by TCRdb is unverifiable without DNA. CDR1 and CDR2 from the germline V gene are SGHRS and YFSETQ. The CDR3 has 16 amino acids. The CDR3 here is CASSLGQGSSYNEQFF.

The CDR3: CASSFLGDWSTDTQYF. The chain has TRBV27 and TRBJ2-3; TCRdb's D call, TRBD2, is unchecked because there is no DNA. The CDR3 has 16 residues. CDR1 and CDR2 from the germline V gene are MNHEY and SMNVEV (reference sequence).

J is TRBJ2-1 and V is TRBV7-2. The CDR3 extends over 13 amino acids. Per the germline V gene, CDR1 is SGHTA and CDR2 is FQGNSA. CDR3 amino acids: CASRGIATALQFF.

The chain couples TRBV6-1 to TRBJ1-4; the TCRdb call, TRBD1, lacks DNA for checking. The CDR3 spans 14 residues. Per germline, CDR1 MNHNS and CDR2 SASEGT. The CDR3 here is CASSSGTGMEKLFF.

V and J are TRBV18 and TRBJ2-7; TCRdb designates TRBD2, a call that cannot be tested without DNA. The length of the CDR3 is 14 residues. The germline V gene encodes CDR1 KGHSH and CDR2 LQKENI. The CDR3 protein is CASSSGLAGYEQYF. The complete variable domain, with remaining parts taken from reference TRBV18 and TRBJ2-7, reads NAGVMQNPRHLVRRRGQEARLRCSPMKGHSHVYWYRQLPEEGLKFMVYLQKENIIDESGMPKERFSAEFPKEGPSILRIQQVVRGDSAAYFCASSSGLAGYEQYFGPGTRLTVT.

The chain is built from TRBV18 and TRBJ2-7; TCRdb selects TRBD1, and the lack of DNA leaves this call unchecked. The germline V gene has CDR1 KGHSH and CDR2 LQKENI. CDR3 size: 14 residues. The CDR3 spells CASSPGQVSYEQYF.

The V gene is TRBV12-3 or TRBV12-4, the J gene TRBJ2-1. CDR3 length equals 12 residues. The CDR3 region is CASSYKGNEQFF.

J is TRBJ2-7 and V is TRBV12-3 or TRBV12-4. The CDR3 length is 14 residues. CDR3 sequence: CASSLGGHPVEQYF.